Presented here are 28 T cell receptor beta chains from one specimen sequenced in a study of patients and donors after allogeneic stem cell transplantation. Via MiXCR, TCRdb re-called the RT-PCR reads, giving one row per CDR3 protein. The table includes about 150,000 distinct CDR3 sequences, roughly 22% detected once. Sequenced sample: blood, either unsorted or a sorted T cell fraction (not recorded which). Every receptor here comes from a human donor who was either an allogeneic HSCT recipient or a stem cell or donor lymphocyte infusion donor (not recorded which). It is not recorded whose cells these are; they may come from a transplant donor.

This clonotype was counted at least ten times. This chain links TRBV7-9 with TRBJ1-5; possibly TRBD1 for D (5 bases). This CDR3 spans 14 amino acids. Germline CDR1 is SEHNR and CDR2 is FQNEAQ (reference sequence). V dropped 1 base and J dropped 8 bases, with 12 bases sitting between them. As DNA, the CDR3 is TGTGCCAGCAGCTTAGGAGCTGGGGGTGAGCCCCAGCATTTT. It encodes CASSLGAGGEPQHF.

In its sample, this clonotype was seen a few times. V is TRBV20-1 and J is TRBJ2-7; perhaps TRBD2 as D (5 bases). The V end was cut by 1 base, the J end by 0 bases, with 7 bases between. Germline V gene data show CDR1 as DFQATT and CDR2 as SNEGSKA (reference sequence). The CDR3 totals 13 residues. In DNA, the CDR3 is TGCAGTGCTAGAGGGGAGTCCTCCTACGAGCAGTACTTC. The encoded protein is CSARGESSYEQYF.

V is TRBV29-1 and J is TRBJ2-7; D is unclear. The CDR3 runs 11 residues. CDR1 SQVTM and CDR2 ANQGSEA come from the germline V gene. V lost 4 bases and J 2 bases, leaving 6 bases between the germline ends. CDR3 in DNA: TGCAGCGTTGGTGGGACCTACGAGCAGTACTTC. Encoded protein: CSVGGTYEQYF.

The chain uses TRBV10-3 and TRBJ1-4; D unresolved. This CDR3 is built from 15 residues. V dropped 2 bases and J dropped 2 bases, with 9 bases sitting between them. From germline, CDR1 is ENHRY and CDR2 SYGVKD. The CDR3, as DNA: TGTGCCATCAGTGAGGGGCGGCTGACTAATGAAAAACTGTTTTTT. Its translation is CAISEGRLTNEKLFF.

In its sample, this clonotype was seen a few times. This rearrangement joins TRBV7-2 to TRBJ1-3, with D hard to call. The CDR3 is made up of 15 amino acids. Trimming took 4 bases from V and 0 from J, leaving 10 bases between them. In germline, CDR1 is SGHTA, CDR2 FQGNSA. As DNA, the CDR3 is TGTGCCAGCAGCTCCGGGATCAGCTCTGGAAACACCATATATTTT. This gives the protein CASSSGISSGNTIYF.

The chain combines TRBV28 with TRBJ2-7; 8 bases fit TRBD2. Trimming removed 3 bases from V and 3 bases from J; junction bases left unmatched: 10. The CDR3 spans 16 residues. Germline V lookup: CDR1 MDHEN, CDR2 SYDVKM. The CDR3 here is CASSFQGTSGYYEQYF. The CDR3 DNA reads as TGTGCCAGCAGTTTTCAGGGTACTAGCGGATACTACGAGCAGTACTTC.

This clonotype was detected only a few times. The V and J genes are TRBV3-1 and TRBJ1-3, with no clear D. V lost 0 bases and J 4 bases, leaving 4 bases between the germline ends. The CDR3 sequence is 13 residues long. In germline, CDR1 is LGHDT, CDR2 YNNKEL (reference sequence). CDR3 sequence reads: CASSQERGNTIYF. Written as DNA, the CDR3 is TGTGCCAGCAGCCAAGAGCGGGGAAACACCATATATTTT.

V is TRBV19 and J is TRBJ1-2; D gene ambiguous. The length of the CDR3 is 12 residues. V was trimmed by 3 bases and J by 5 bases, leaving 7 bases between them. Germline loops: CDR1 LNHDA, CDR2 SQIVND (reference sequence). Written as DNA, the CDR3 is TGTGCCAGTAGTATGGCAGAGTATGGCTACACCTTC. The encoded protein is CASSMAEYGYTF.

The CDR3 DNA is TGTGCCAGCAGTCCGAGCTGGGGCGGTCAGCCCCAGCATTTT. Translated: CASSPSWGGQPQHF. V gene TRBV12-3 or TRBV12-4 combines with J gene TRBJ1-5; a possible D gene is TRBD1 (5 bases). V dropped 5 bases and J dropped 6 bases, with 14 bases sitting between them. This CDR3 region has 14 residues.

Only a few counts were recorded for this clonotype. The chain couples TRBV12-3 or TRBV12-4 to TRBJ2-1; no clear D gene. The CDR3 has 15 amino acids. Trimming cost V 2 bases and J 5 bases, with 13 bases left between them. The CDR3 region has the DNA TGTGCCAGCAGTTTATTAGGAACCGTCCACAATGAGCAGTTCTTC. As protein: CASSLLGTVHNEQFF.

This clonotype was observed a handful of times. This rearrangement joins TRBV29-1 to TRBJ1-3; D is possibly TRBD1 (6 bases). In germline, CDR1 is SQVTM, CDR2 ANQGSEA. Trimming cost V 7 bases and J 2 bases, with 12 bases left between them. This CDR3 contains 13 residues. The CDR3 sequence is CSAGGGTGNTIYF. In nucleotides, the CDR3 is TGCAGCGCTGGAGGGGGTACTGGAAACACCATATATTTT.

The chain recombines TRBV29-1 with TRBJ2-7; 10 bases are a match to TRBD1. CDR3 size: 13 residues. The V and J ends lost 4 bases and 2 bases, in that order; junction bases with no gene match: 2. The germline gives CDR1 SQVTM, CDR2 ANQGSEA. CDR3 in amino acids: CSVGTGGAYEQYF. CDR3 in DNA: TGCAGCGTTGGGACAGGGGGGGCCTACGAGCAGTACTTC.

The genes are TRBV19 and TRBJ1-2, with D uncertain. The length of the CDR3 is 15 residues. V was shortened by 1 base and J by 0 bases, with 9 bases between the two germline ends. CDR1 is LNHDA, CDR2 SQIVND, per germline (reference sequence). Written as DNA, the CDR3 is TGTGCCAGTAGTATAGGGGGTCGCGCTAACTATGGCTACACCTTC. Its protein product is CASSIGGRANYGYTF. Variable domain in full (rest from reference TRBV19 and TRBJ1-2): DGGITQSPKYLFRKEGQNVTLSCEQNLNHDAMYWYRQDPGQGLRLIYYSQIVNDFQKGDIAEGYSVSREKKESFPLTVTSAQKNPTAFYLCASSIGGRANYGYTFGSGTRLTVV.

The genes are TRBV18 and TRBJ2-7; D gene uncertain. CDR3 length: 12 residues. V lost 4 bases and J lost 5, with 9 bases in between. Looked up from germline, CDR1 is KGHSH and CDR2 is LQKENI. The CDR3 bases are TGTGCCAGCTCACAAGTAATCCACGAGCAGTACTTC. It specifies CASSQVIHEQYF.

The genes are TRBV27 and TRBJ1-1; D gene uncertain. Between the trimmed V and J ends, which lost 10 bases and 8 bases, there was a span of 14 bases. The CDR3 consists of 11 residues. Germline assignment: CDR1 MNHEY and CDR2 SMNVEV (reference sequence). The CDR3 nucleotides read TGTGCCACCCGGCCATTTAGCGAAGCTTTCTTT. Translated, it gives CATRPFSEAFF.

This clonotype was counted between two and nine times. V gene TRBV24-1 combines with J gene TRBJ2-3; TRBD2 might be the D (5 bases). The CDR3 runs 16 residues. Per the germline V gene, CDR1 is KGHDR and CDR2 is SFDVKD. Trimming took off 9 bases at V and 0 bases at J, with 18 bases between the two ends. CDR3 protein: CATSVGRELSTDTQYF. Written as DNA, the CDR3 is TGTGCCACCTCGGTTGGACGGGAACTCAGCACAGATACGCAGTATTTT.

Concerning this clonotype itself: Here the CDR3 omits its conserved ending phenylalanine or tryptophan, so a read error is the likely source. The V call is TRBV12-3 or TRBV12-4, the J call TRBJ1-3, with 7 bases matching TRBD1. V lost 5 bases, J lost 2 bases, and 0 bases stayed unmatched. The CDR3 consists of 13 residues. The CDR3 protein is CASSGTAGNTIYS. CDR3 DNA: TGTGCCAGCAGTGGGACAGCTGGAAACACCATATATTCT.

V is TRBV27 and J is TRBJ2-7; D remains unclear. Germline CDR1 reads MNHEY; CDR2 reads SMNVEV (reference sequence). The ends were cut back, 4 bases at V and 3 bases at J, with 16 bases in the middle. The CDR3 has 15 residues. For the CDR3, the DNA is TGTGCCAGCAGTTCCCCTGGATTTGGTTTCTACGAGCAGTACTTC. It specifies CASSSPGFGFYEQYF.

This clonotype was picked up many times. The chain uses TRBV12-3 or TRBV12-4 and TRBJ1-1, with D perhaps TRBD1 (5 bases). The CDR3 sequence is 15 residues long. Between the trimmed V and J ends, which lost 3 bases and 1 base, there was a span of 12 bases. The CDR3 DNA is TGTGCCAGCAGTTTTTTAGGACACCCGAACACTGAAGCTTTCTTT. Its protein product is CASSFLGHPNTEAFF.

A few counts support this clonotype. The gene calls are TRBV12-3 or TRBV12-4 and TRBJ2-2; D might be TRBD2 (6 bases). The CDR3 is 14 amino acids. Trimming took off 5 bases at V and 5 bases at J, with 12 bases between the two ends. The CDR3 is CASSPGTLTGELFF. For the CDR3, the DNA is TGTGCCAGCAGTCCCGGGACTTTAACCGGGGAGCTGTTTTTT.

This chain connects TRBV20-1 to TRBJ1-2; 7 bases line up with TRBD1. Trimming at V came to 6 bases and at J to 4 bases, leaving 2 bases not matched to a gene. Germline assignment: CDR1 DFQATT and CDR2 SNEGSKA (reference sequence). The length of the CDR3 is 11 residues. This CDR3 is CSARGGYGYTF. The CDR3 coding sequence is TGCAGTGCCAGGGGGGGCTATGGCTACACCTTC.

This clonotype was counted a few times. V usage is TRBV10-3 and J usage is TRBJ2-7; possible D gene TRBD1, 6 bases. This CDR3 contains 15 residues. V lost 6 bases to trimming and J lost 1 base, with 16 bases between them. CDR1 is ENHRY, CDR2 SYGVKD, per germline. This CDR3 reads CAISARGHTSYEQYF. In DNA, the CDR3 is TGTGCCATCAGCGCCAGGGGACATACATCCTACGAGCAGTACTTC.

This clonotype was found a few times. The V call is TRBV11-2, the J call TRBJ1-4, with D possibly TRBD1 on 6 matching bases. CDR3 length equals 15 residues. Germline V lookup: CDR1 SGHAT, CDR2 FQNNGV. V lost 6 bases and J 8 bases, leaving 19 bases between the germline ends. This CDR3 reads CASRLLGGSREKLFF. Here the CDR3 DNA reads TGTGCCAGCAGGTTGCTGGGGGGCTCCCGCGAAAAACTGTTTTTT.

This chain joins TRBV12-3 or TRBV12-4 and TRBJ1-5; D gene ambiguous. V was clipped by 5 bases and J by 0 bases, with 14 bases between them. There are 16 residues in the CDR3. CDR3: CASSPWGPYSNQPQHF. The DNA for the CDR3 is TGTGCCAGCAGTCCTTGGGGTCCCTATAGCAATCAGCCCCAGCATTTT.

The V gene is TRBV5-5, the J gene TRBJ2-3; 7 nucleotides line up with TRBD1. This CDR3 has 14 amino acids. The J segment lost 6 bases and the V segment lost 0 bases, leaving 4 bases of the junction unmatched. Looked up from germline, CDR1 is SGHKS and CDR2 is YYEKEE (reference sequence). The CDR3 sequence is CASSLATGFDTQYF. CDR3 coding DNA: TGTGCCAGCAGCTTGGCGACAGGGTTTGATACGCAGTATTTT.

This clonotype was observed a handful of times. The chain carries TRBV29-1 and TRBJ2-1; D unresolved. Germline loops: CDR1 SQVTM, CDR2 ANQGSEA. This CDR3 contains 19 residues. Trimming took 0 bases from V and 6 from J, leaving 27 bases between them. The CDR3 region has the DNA TGCAGCGTTGAAGATGGTCGGAGCAGGCCACTAAGGGATGTCAATGAGCAGTTCTTC. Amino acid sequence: CSVEDGRSRPLRDVNEQFF.

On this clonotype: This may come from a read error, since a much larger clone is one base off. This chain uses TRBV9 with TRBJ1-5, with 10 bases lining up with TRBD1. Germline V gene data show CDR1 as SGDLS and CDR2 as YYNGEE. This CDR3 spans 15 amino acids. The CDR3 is CANSSTGTGVQPQHF. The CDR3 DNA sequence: TGTGCCAACAGCTCGACCGGGACAGGGGTTCAGCCCCAGCATTTT. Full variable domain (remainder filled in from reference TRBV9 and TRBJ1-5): DSGVTQTPKHLITATGQRVTLRCSPRSGDLSVYWYQQSLDQGLQFLIQYYNGEERAKGNILERFSAQQFPDLHSELNLSSLELGDSALYFCANSSTGTGVQPQHFGDGTRLSIL.

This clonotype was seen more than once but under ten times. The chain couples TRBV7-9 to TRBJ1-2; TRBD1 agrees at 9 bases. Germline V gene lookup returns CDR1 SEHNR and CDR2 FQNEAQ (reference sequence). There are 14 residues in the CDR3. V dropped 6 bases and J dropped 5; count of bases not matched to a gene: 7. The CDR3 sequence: CASSSDRGIYGYTF. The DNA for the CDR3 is TGTGCCAGCAGTTCGGACAGGGGAATTTATGGCTACACCTTC.